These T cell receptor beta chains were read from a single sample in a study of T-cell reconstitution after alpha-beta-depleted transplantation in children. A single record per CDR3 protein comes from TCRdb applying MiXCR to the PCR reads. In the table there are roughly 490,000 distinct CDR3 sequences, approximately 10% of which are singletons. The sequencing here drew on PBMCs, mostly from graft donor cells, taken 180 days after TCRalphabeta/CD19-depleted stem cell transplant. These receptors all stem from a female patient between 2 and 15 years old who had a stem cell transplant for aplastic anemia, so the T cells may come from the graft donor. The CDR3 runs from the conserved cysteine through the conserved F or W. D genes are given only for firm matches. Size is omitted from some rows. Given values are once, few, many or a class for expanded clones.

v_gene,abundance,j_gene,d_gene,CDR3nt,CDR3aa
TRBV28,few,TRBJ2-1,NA,TGTGCCACAATGGGGGGTATTGGTGAGCAGTTCTTC,CATMGGIGEQFF
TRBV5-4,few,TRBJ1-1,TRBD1,TGTGCCAGCAACAATAAAGGGGGCGGGACTGAAGCTTTCTTT,CASNNKGGGTEAFF
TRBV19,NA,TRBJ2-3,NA,TGTGCCAGTAGTATAGCAGGACACACAGATACGCAGTATTTT,CASSIAGHTDTQYF
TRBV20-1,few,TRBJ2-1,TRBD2,TGCAGTGCTCCCCGGGGACTAGCTCTTGAGCAGTTCTTC,CSAPRGLALEQFF
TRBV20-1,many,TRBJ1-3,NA,TGCAGTGCTACCCCCGGGCCGGGGGGAAACACCATATATTTT,CSATPGPGGNTIYF
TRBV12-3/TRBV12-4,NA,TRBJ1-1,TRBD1,TGTGCCAGCAGTTTCAGGGGGTTAGCTGAAGCTTTCTTT,CASSFRGLAEAFF
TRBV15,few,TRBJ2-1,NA,TGTGCCACCAGCAGAGATCTGGAGGGCGGAATTCATGAGCAGTTCTTC,CATSRDLEGGIHEQFF
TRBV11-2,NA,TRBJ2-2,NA,TGTGCCAGCAGCCCCGAGGGGCTAGCGAGGACCGGGGAGCTGTTTTTT,CASSPEGLARTGELFF
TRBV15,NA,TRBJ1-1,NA,TGTGCCACCAGATATAGCCAAATGAACACTGAAGCTTTCTTT,CATRYSQMNTEAFF
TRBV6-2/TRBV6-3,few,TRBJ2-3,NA,TGTGCCAGCAGTTACAGAAGAGATACGCAGTATTTT,CASSYRRDTQYF
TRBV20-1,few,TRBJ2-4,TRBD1,TGCAGTGCTAGAAGGACAGGAGTAGCCAAAAACATTCAGTACTTC,CSARRTGVAKNIQYF
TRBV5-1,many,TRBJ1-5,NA,TGCGCCAGCAGCTTGGAGGGACAAAGTAATCAGCCCCAGCATTTT,CASSLEGQSNQPQHF
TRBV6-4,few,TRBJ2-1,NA,TGTGCCAGCAGTGACTCGAGAGTCGGCGAGAAATACAATGAGCAGTTCTTC,CASSDSRVGEKYNEQFF
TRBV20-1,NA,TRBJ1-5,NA,TGCAGTGGGACGTCGGGAGGACGACGGATTAGCAATCAGCCCCAGCATTTT,CSGTSGGRRISNQPQHF
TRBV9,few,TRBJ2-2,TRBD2,TGTGCCAGCAGCGTAGTAACTAGCGGGACTCGCGGGGAGCTGTTTTTT,CASSVVTSGTRGELFF
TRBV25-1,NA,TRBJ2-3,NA,TGTGCCAGCAGTGCGCCGGGACGGATAACCACAGATACGCAGTATTTT,CASSAPGRITTDTQYF
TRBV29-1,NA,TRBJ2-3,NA,TGCAGCGTTGAACCGGACAGCGCAGATACGCAGTATTTT,CSVEPDSADTQYF
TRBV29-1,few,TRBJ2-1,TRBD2,TGCAGCACTCTGGGTAGCGGGAGAGGGTACAATGAGCAGTTCTTC,CSTLGSGRGYNEQFF
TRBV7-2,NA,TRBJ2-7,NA,TGTGCCAGCAGCTTAGAGGACACCTACGAGCAGTACTTC,CASSLEDTYEQYF
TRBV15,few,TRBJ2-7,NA,TGTGCCACCAGCAGAAATTCCAGGGCCGACGGGTACGAGCAGTACTTC,CATSRNSRADGYEQYF
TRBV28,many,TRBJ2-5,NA,TGTGCCAGCAGACCCCCCGGGACTCCTAGGGCCCGGTACCAAGAGACCCAGTACTTC,CASRPPGTPRARYQETQYF
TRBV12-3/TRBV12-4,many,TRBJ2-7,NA,TGTGCCAGCAGTCTCCATTACCCCTACGAGCAGTACTTC,CASSLHYPYEQYF
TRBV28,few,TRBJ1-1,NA,TGTGCCAGCAGTTTTCTGAGAATGAACACTGAAGCTTTCTTT,CASSFLRMNTEAFF
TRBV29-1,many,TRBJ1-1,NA,TGCAGCGTACTCCGCCAGAACACTGAAGCTTTCTTT,CSVLRQNTEAFF
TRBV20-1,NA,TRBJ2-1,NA,TGCAGTGCTCGACACCTAAGCAATGAGCAGTTCTTC,CSARHLSNEQFF
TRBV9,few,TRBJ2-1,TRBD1,TGTGCCAGCAGCTTTAACCGGGACAGGGGAATGGATGAGCAGTTCTTC,CASSFNRDRGMDEQFF
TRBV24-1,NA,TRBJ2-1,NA,TGTGCCACCAGTGATTCCCCGGGACTGCCCTACAATGAGCAGTTCTTC,CATSDSPGLPYNEQFF
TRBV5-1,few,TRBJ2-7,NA,TGCGCCAGCAGCTTGTACTCTGGGGCCGGAGGGGAGCAGTACTTC,CASSLYSGAGGEQYF
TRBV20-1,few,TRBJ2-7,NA,TGCAGTGCTAGGCTCTCCTACGAGCAGTACTTC,CSARLSYEQYF
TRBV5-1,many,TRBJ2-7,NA,TGCGCCAGCAGCTTGAGGTTCGGCTACGAGCAGTACTTC,CASSLRFGYEQYF
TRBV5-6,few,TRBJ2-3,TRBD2,TGTGCCAGCAGCTTGGCCTGGGTAACTAGCGGCACAGATACGCAGTATTTT,CASSLAWVTSGTDTQYF
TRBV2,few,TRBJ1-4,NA,TGTGCCAGCAGTGAATCCCAGAGAAGGGTAAAACTGTTTTTT,CASSESQRRVKLFF
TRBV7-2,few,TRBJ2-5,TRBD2,TGTGCCAGCAGCCGTTCTGGGGTGAGCGGGGGACAAGAGACCCAGTACTTC,CASSRSGVSGGQETQYF
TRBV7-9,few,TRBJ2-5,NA,TGTGCCAGCAGCCTTTCTTGGTCGGAGGGAGAGACCCAGTACTTC,CASSLSWSEGETQYF
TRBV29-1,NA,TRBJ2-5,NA,TGCAGCGTTCCCTCTACGACAGTCCAAGAGACCCAGTACTTC,CSVPSTTVQETQYF
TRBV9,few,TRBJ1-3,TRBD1,TGTGCCAGCAGCGACAGGGGGCTGACAAACACCATATATTTT,CASSDRGLTNTIYF
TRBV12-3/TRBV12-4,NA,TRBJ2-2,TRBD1,TGTACCATCAGCTTGTTAATTGGGACAGGGAAGTCGGCCGGGGAGCTGTTTTTT,CTISLLIGTGKSAGELFF
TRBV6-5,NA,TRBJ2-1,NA,TGTGCCAGCAGTTACTCGAGGTGGACAGCTTATGAGCAGTTCTTC,CASSYSRWTAYEQFF
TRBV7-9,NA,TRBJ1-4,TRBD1,TGTGCCAGCAGCTGGCCCCGGACAGGGGGCGAAAAACTGTTTTTT,CASSWPRTGGEKLFF
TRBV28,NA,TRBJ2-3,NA,TGTGCCAGCAGTCGAATAGGTGGCACAGATACGCAGTATTTT,CASSRIGGTDTQYF
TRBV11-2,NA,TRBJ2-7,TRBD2,TGTGCCAGCAGCTTAGGGTTAGCGGGTGGCACCGAGCAGTACTTC,CASSLGLAGGTEQYF
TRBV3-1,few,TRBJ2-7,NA,TGTGCCAGCAGCCAAGGGACACGCTGGGACGAGCAGTACTTC,CASSQGTRWDEQYF
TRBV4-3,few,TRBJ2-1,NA,TGCGCCAGCAGTTACGGGGACGCGTACAATGAGCAGTTCTTC,CASSYGDAYNEQFF
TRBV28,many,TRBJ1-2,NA,TGTGCCAGCTTCGGACAGCCTAACTATGGCTACACCTTC,CASFGQPNYGYTF
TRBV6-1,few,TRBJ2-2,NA,TGTGCCAGCAGTGGTACTAGTCCCAACACCGGGGAGCTGTTTTTT,CASSGTSPNTGELFF
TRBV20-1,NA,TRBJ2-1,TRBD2,TGCAGTGCTCCCGGGACTAGCGGGCTATACAATGAGCAGTTCTTC,CSAPGTSGLYNEQFF
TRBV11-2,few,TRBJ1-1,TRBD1,TGTGCCAGCAGCTCCGGGACAGGGGGATCTGAAGCTTTCTTT,CASSSGTGGSEAFF
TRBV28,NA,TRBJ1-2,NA,TGTGCCAGCAGCCCGTCCAGCTTCTATGGCTACACCTTC,CASSPSSFYGYTF
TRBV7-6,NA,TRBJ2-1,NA,TGTGCCAGCAGCCTACTCTTAGGCGGTAGCTCCTACAATGAGCAGTTCTTC,CASSLLLGGSSYNEQFF
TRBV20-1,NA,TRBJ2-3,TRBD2,TGCAGTGCTAGAAGCGGGGGTAACACAGATACGCAGTATTTT,CSARSGGNTDTQYF